The 16 T cell receptor beta chains given below trace back to one sample, sequenced in a study of blood T cell repertoires in COVID-19. Only in-frame clones appear in the TCRdb table, and some are missing; sequencing was by immunoSEQ multiplex PCR. The sample contains tens of thousands of clones, 80% to 90% of which appear only once. Sequencing used peripheral blood. Every receptor here comes from a human donor in a cohort sampled during active COVID-19.

The V call is TRBV20-1, the J call TRBJ1-6; no clear D. The germline V and J ends were trimmed by 3 bases and 0 bases, with 9 bases remaining between them. The CDR3 extends over 15 amino acids. Germline CDR1 reads DFQATT; CDR2 reads SNEGSKA (reference sequence). CDR3 nucleotides: TGCAGTGCTAGTTCCGGTCTCTCCTATAATTCACCCCTCCACTTT. This sequence encodes CSASSGLSYNSPLHF.

The chain joins TRBV27 to TRBJ1-2; TRBD1 is a possible D gene (5 bases). V gave up 5 bases and J gave up 6 bases, with 10 bases separating them. Germline V gene lookup returns CDR1 MNHEY and CDR2 SMNVEV (reference sequence). The CDR3 runs 12 residues. DNA of the CDR3: TGTGCCAGCAGTAGAACAGGAGATGGCTACACCTTC. Translated: CASSRTGDGYTF.

The chain couples TRBV6-6 to TRBJ1-1; possibly TRBD1 for D (6 bases). Germline values: CDR1 MNHNY, CDR2 SVGAGI (reference sequence). This CDR3 comprises 15 residues. The germline V and J ends were trimmed by 5 bases and 6 bases, with 19 bases remaining between them. CDR3 sequence (DNA): TGTGCCAGCAGTACTGACAGGAACCGAGTCGCTGAAGCTTTCTTT. Its translation: CASSTDRNRVAEAFF.

The rearrangement links TRBV4-2 to TRBJ2-1, with 13 bases identical to TRBD2. With 0 bases clipped from V and 6 bases from J, the junction kept 8 bases outside the gene matches. The germline V gene has CDR1 LGHNA and CDR2 YNFKEQ. The CDR3 runs to 18 residues. CDR3 protein: CASSQDWGLAGRGNEQFF. For the CDR3, the DNA is TGTGCCAGCAGCCAAGATTGGGGACTAGCGGGAAGAGGCAATGAGCAGTTCTTC.

The CDR3 region has the DNA TGCGCCAGCACCAATACCGGGGGGCTAAGATCACCCCTCCACTTT. This sequence encodes CASTNTGGLRSPLHF. This chain joins TRBV5-1 and TRBJ1-6, with D possibly matching TRBD1 (6 bases). This CDR3 is built from 15 residues. Germline V CDR1 and CDR2: SGHRS, YFSETQ. V dropped 6 bases and J dropped 10 bases, with 20 bases sitting between them.

The V call is TRBV5-5, the J call TRBJ1-2; tentatively, D is TRBD1 (5 bases). CDR1 is SGHKS, CDR2 YYEKEE, per germline (reference sequence). There are 17 residues in the CDR3. V shed 0 bases and J shed 7 bases, with 22 bases lying between them. The CDR3 bases are TGTGCCAGCAGCTTGGACAGGCCTCAATCGGGTCGGTCTGGCTACACCTTC. This sequence encodes CASSLDRPQSGRSGYTF.

The chain combines TRBV18 with TRBJ2-5, with 7 bases matching TRBD1. CDR3 size: 13 residues. Trimming at V came to 6 bases and at J to 3 bases, leaving 4 bases not matched to a gene. Per the germline V gene, CDR1 is KGHSH and CDR2 is LQKENI. In DNA, the CDR3 is TGTGCCAGCTCCACAGGGGTTAAAGAGACCCAGTACTTC. Translating gives CASSTGVKETQYF. Complete variable domain (other parts from reference TRBV18 and TRBJ2-5): NAGVMQNPRHLVRRRGQEARLRCSPMKGHSHVYWYRQLPEEGLKFMVYLQKENIIDESGMPKERFSAEFPKEGPSILRIQQVVRGDSAAYFCASSTGVKETQYFGPGTRLLVL.

V is TRBV9 and J is TRBJ2-7, with D maybe TRBD2 (5 bases). Germline V gene data show CDR1 as SGDLS and CDR2 as YYNGEE. V was shortened by 0 bases and J by 2 bases, with 15 bases between the two germline ends. The CDR3 totals 16 residues. CDR3: CASSVGGEIGAYEQYF. DNA of the CDR3: TGTGCCAGCAGCGTAGGGGGAGAGATCGGTGCCTACGAGCAGTACTTC.

The rearrangement links TRBV11-2 to TRBJ1-2; 8 bases line up with TRBD1. V was clipped by 5 bases and J by 8 bases; unmatched bases: 10. The CDR3 totals 14 residues. Germline assignment: CDR1 SGHAT and CDR2 FQNNGV. The CDR3 DNA follows: TGTGCCAGCAGCACCGGACAGGGCGCTCGGGGCTACACCTTC. Translated: CASSTGQGARGYTF.

The genes are TRBV28 and TRBJ2-5, with 10 bases lining up with TRBD1. Looked up from germline, CDR1 is MDHEN and CDR2 is SYDVKM. The trim removed 5 bases at V and 4 bases at J, leaving 4 bases unmatched. This CDR3 has 14 residues. The CDR3 region is CASSDRDRGETQYF. The DNA of the CDR3 is TGTGCCAGCAGTGACCGGGACAGGGGAGAGACCCAGTACTTC. Together with reference TRBV28 and TRBJ2-5, the CDR3 gives the full variable domain: DVKVTQSSRYLVKRTGEKVFLECVQDMDHENMFWYRQDPGLGLRLIYFSYDVKMKEKGDIPEGYSVSREKKERFSLILESASTNQTSMYLCASSDRDRGETQYFGPGTRLLVL.

V usage is TRBV11-1 and J usage is TRBJ2-2; D unclear. The V and J ends lost 4 bases and 4 bases respectively, with 4 bases between them. CDR1 and CDR2 from the germline V gene are SGHAT and FQDESV (reference sequence). The CDR3 runs 12 residues. The CDR3 sequence is CASSYITGELFF. In DNA form, the CDR3 reads TGTGCCAGCAGCTACATCACCGGGGAGCTGTTTTTT.

This sequence joins TRBV5-1 and TRBJ2-2, with a weak D call TRBD1 (6 bases). Germline assignment: CDR1 SGHRS and CDR2 YFSETQ. Trimming shortened V by 0 bases and J by 7 bases, and 10 bases separated the two germline ends. The CDR3 is made up of 14 amino acids. The CDR3 DNA reads TGCGCCAGCAGCTTGGACAGGGAAGGCGGGGAGCTGTTTTTT. Protein: CASSLDREGGELFF.

The chain recombines TRBV5-1 with TRBJ1-6; D unclear. This CDR3 spans 14 amino acids. Germline-derived CDR1 and CDR2 are SGHRS and YFSETQ. V lost 1 base and J 7 bases, leaving 9 bases between the germline ends. The CDR3 sequence is CASSLILPNSPLHF. The CDR3 nucleotides are TGCGCCAGCAGCTTGATACTTCCCAATTCACCCCTCCACTTT.

This chain links TRBV19 with TRBJ2-3, with 7 positions matching TRBD2. The germline V gene encodes CDR1 LNHDA and CDR2 SQIVND (reference sequence). The CDR3 runs to 14 residues. Trimming cost V 5 bases and J 5 bases; bases outside gene matches: 7. The CDR3 DNA reads as TGTGCCAGTAGTTGGCGGGAGCGGGGAGATACGCAGTATTTT. Translation: CASSWRERGDTQYF.

The V gene is TRBV2, the J gene TRBJ2-1; D is possibly TRBD2 (5 bases). CDR3 length: 13 residues. Germline CDR1 reads SNHLY; CDR2 reads FYNNEI. Trimming pared 3 bases from V and 12 bases from J, leaving 15 bases between. This chain's CDR3 is CASSDVWGEGQFF. The CDR3 bases are TGTGCCAGCAGTGACGTTTGGGGTGAGGGGCAGTTCTTC.

This clone was detected only once. The chain recombines TRBV5-1 with TRBJ2-7; 7 nucleotides align to TRBD2. CDR3 length: 15 amino acids. Germline V CDR1 and CDR2: SGHRS, YFSETQ. Trimming removed 1 base from V and 4 bases from J; junction bases left unmatched: 8. CDR3 bases: TGCGCCAGCAGCTTGTTACGCGGGAGTACGTACGAGCAGTACTTC. Translating it yields CASSLLRGSTYEQYF.